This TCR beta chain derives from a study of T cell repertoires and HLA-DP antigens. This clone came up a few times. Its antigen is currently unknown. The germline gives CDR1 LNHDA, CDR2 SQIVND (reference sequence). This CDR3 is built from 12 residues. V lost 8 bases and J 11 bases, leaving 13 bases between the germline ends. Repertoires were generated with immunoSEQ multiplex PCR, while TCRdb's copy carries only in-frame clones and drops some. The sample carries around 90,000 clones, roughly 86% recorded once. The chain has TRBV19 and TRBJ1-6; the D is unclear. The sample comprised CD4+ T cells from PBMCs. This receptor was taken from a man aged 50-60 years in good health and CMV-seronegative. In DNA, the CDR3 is TGTGCCAGTGGACTGCTTGGGGCACCCCTCCACTTT. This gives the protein CASGLLGAPLHF.